This T cell receptor beta chain was found in a study of cytotoxic CD8 clonotypes in ibrutinib-treated CLL. Notes on the study in general: Baseline clonality, higher than in age-matched healthy donors, tracked circulating CD8+ T-cell counts.

Trimming took 5 bases from V and 4 from J; bases not matched to a gene: 3. This CDR3 comprises 15 residues. Germline CDR1 SGHVS, CDR2 FQNEAQ. Clones were sequenced by immunoSEQ multiplex PCR, and TCRdb holds only the in-frame ones, with some missing. Of some 28,000 clones in the sample, less than 75% were seen once. As for this clone: Its antigen is as yet unknown.

The rearrangement uses TRBV7-8 and TRBJ2-1, with TRBD2 matching over 12 bases. The sequencing used PBMCs, collected before ibrutinib treatment. The clonotype originates from a human donor with chronic lymphocytic leukemia. CDR3 amino acids: CASSHGLAGYNEQFF. In DNA, the CDR3 is TGTGCCAGCAGCCACGGACTAGCGGGGTACAATGAGCAGTTCTTC.